This T cell receptor beta chain was sequenced in a study of T cell clonality in common variable immunodeficiency. General observations from the study: Reportedly, TCR beta sequences from common variable immunodeficiency showed fewer deletions and N-nucleotide insertions.

A word on this clone: Its matching antigen is unknown. Read coverage stops 3 residues before the CDR3 terminus; the germline J gene supplies the remainder.

Control and CVID samples contributed equal amounts of genomic DNA. Generated by immunoSEQ multiplex PCR, the TCRdb table keeps only in-frame clones and is missing some. This sample includes 30,000 to 40,000 clones with no singletons; its ten biggest clones take up 6.1%. The CDR3 is made up of 15 amino acids. The germline V gene has CDR1 GTSNPN and CDR2 SVGIG (reference sequence). V gave up 6 bases and J gave up 0 bases, with 12 bases separating them. The sample consisted of peripheral blood mononuclear cells. The TCR originated in a human donor with common variable immunodeficiency. V usage is TRBV30 and J usage is TRBJ2-6, with a tentative D call TRBD1 (5 bases). Incomplete CDR3 DNA: TGTGCCTGTTCACAGGAATCCTCTGGGGCCAACGTC. Its protein is CACSQESSGANV. The whole CDR3 region reads CACSQESSGANVLTF.